These 2 T cell receptor beta chains share one sample of origin, sequenced in a study of OX40 agonist ivuxolimab in advanced cancers. The library was made by the immunoSEQ multiplex PCR assay. TCRdb carries this immuneACCESS record with in-frame sequences only. Its versions omit some clonotypes, under half of them owing to an unresolved V gene in the studies checked, with the rest unexplained. This sample holds 65,000 to 95,000 clones; approximately 92% were observed only once. In total, the top ten clones hold 0.53% of the sample. This material consisted of CD4+ or CD8+ T cells sorted from blood, taken in a trial of the OX40 agonist ivuxolimab. The receptors stem from an adult with an advanced solid tumor such as melanoma, head and neck, liver or kidney cancer.

The chain recombines TRBV5-1 with TRBJ1-6; D may be TRBD1 (5 bases). This CDR3 contains 15 residues. V shed 4 bases and J shed 7 bases, with 15 bases lying between them. In germline, CDR1 is SGHRS, CDR2 YFSETQ. The CDR3 spells CASSIRGGRNSPLHF. In DNA form, the CDR3 reads TGCGCCAGCAGCATACGGGGGGGAAGAAATTCACCCCTCCACTTT.

The chain uses TRBV4-2 and TRBJ2-1; the match to TRBD2 covers 9 bases. V shed 7 bases and J 9 bases; nucleotides not matched to a gene: 13. The CDR3 contains 15 residues. Germline V lookup: CDR1 LGHNA, CDR2 YNFKEQ. The CDR3 DNA reads TGTGCCAGCACCCGAGGGGTAGCGGGAGAGGGTGAGCAGTTCTTC. Its translation: CASTRGVAGEGEQFF.